The rows below give T cell receptor beta chains drawn from one sample of a study of OX40 agonist ivuxolimab in advanced cancers. TCRdb's table, derived via immunoSEQ multiplex PCR, lists solely in-frame clones and lacks some. The table includes tens of thousands of clones, about 87% detected once. The sequenced sample was CD4+ or CD8+ T cells sorted from blood, obtained in a trial of the OX40 agonist ivuxolimab. Every receptor here comes from an adult with an advanced solid tumor such as melanoma, head and neck, liver or kidney cancer. Both conserved end residues are part of each CDR3. Fields, in order: clone size, D gene, V gene, J gene, CDR3 DNA, CDR3 protein. A D gene is named only where the DNA matches it firmly. Clone size is shown for a subset of rows, as once, few, many or a class of expanded clone.

>.|TRBD1|TRBV5-4|TRBJ2-2
TGTGCCAGCAGCAAGGGACAGGGAGGGGACACCGGGGAGCTGTTTTTT
CASSKGQGGDTGELFF
>.|.|TRBV7-3|TRBJ2-7
TGTGCCAGCAGCTTAATGGTCTGGGGCGAGCAGTACTTC
CASSLMVWGEQYF
>once|TRBD2|TRBV19|TRBJ2-1
TGTGCCAGTAGTATTGGGACTAGTCTCCCGCAGTTCTTC
CASSIGTSLPQFF
>.|.|TRBV11-3|TRBJ1-1
TGTGCCAGCAGCCCGGGTGGAGGGAACACTGAAGCTTTCTTT
CASSPGGGNTEAFF
>once|TRBD1|TRBV19|TRBJ1-2
TGTGCCAGTAGTATTGCTCTGGACAGGGGGCGTATTAACTATGGCTACACCTTC
CASSIALDRGRINYGYTF
>.|.|TRBV27|TRBJ1-1
TGTGCCAGCAGTTTATTTCGGGGGACTGAAGCTTTCTTT
CASSLFRGTEAFF
>medium-sized|.|TRBV19|TRBJ2-1
TGTGCCAGTAGTCCTAGGGACAAAATGAGCTCCTACAATGAGCAGTTCTTC
CASSPRDKMSSYNEQFF
>.|.|TRBV5-1|TRBJ2-7
TGCGCCAGCAGCTTGCAACAAGGGGATGTCGACGAGCAGTACTTC
CASSLQQGDVDEQYF
>once|TRBD1|TRBV2|TRBJ2-3
TGTGCCAGCAGCCAGATCCAGGGGGCAGATACGCAGTATTTT
CASSQIQGADTQYF
>.|.|TRBV5-1|TRBJ1-3
TGCGCCAGCAGTCCCCTCTCTGGAAACACCATATATTTT
CASSPLSGNTIYF
>.|.|TRBV19|TRBJ2-2
TGTGCCAGTAGCCCTGCCTGGAACAATCAGAGGATCGGGGAGCTGTTTTTT
CASSPAWNNQRIGELFF
>.|.|TRBV20-1|TRBJ2-5
TGCAGTGGTGCGGGGCAAGAGACCCAGTACTTC
CSGAGQETQYF
>.|.|TRBV5-1|TRBJ2-3
TGCGCCAGCAGCTTTAGTGTCACTACGCAGTATTTT
CASSFSVTTQYF
>once|.|TRBV29-1|TRBJ1-3
TGCAGCGTTGTCGGGGACAAATTCTCTGGAAACACCATATATTTT
CSVVGDKFSGNTIYF
>once|TRBD2|TRBV27|TRBJ2-1
TGTGCCAGCAGCTTCTCTAGCGGCGGTGAGCAGTTCTTC
CASSFSSGGEQFF
>.|.|TRBV7-3|TRBJ2-7
TGTGCCAGCAGCTTAGGTCGGAGCTACGAGCAGTACTTC
CASSLGRSYEQYF